One and the same sample provided the 5 T cell receptor beta chains below, sequenced in a study of shared clonotypes between healthy human individuals. Terminally differentiated effector memory CD45RA+ cells were excluded by CCR7 positive selection of CD45RO-negative cells. Clones were sequenced by immunoSEQ multiplex PCR, and TCRdb holds only the in-frame ones, with some missing. Found here are over 2 million clones, just under 95% of them singletons; the top ten hold 0.85% to 1.3%. Sequenced input: naive CD8+ T cells sorted from blood. The source of these receptors is a man aged 18 to 29 in good health.

This chain joins TRBV27 and TRBJ1-5; the D is unclear. The CDR3 extends over 15 amino acids. Germline V gene data show CDR1 as MNHEY and CDR2 as SMNVEV (reference sequence). Trimming stripped 4 bases from V and 1 base from J, with 11 bases between. The CDR3 region is CASSSHLGSNQPQHF. CDR3 bases: TGTGCCAGCAGTTCCCACCTGGGAAGCAATCAGCCCCAGCATTTT.

This chain connects TRBV7-9 to TRBJ1-1; the D is unclear. The V gene's germline CDR1 is SEHNR and CDR2 FQNEAQ (reference sequence). The CDR3 sequence is 12 residues long. V was cut by 4 bases and J by 2 bases, with 5 bases left in between. The CDR3 protein is CASSSVNTEAFF. CDR3 nucleotide sequence: TGTGCCAGCAGCTCCGTAAACACTGAAGCTTTCTTT. Variable domain in full (rest from reference TRBV7-9 and TRBJ1-1): DTGVSQNPRHKITKRGQNVTFRCDPISEHNRLYWYRQTLGQGPEFLTYFQNEAQLEKSRLLSDRFSAERPKGSFSTLEIQRTEQGDSAMYLCASSSVNTEAFFGQGTRLTVV.

In the case of this clone: This may be a read error, as it is one base from a much larger clone. The sample carries other DNA sequences with the same CDR3. This chain joins TRBV30 and TRBJ2-5, with D perhaps TRBD1 or TRBD2 (5 bases each). This CDR3 has 11 amino acids. Germline V gives CDR1 GTSNPN, CDR2 SVGIG (reference sequence). Trimming removed 3 bases from V and 5 bases from J, with 7 bases in between. The CDR3 coding sequence is TGTGCCTGGAGCGAGGGGGAGACCCAGTACTTC. Protein: CAWSEGETQYF.

The chain is built from TRBV7-9 and TRBJ2-7; D call uncertain. Germline V gives CDR1 SEHNR, CDR2 FQNEAQ (reference sequence). The CDR3 extends over 13 amino acids. Trimming stripped 1 base from V and 4 bases from J, with 8 bases between. This CDR3 reads CASSLVDPYEQYF. In nucleotides, the CDR3 is TGTGCCAGCAGCTTAGTTGACCCATACGAGCAGTACTTC.

The rearrangement joins TRBV2 to TRBJ1-2; 11 positions match TRBD1. V shed 6 bases and J 4 bases; nucleotides not matched to a gene: 1. Germline V lookup: CDR1 SNHLY, CDR2 FYNNEI. This CDR3 spans 13 amino acids. The DNA for the CDR3 is TGTGCCAGCAGGGACAGGGGGCTCTATGGCTACACCTTC. It specifies CASRDRGLYGYTF. Supplemented by reference TRBV2 and TRBJ1-2, the full variable domain reads EPEVTQTPSHQVTQMGQEVILRCVPISNHLYFYWYRQILGQKVEFLVSFYNNEISEKSEIFDDQFSVERPDGSNFTLKIRSTKLEDSAMYFCASRDRGLYGYTFGSGTRLTVV.